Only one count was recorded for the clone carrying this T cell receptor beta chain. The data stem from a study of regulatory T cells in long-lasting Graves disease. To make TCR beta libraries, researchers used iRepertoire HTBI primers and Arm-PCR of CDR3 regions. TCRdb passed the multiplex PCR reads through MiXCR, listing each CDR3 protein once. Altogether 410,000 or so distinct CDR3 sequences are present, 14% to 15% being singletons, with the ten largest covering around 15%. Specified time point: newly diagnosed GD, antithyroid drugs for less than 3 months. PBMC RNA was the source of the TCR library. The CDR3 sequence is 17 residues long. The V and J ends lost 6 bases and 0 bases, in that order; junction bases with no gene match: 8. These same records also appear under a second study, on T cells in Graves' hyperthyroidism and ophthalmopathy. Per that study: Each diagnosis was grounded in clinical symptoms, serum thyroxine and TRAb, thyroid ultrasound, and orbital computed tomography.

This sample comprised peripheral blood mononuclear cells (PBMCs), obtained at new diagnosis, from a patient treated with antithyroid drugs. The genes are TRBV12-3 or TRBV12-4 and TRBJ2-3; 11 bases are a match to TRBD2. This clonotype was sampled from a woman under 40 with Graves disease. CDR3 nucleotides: TGTGCCAGCAGCCCAGCTAGCGGGAGGAAAAGCACAGATACGCAGTATTTT. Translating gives CASSPASGRKSTDTQYF.